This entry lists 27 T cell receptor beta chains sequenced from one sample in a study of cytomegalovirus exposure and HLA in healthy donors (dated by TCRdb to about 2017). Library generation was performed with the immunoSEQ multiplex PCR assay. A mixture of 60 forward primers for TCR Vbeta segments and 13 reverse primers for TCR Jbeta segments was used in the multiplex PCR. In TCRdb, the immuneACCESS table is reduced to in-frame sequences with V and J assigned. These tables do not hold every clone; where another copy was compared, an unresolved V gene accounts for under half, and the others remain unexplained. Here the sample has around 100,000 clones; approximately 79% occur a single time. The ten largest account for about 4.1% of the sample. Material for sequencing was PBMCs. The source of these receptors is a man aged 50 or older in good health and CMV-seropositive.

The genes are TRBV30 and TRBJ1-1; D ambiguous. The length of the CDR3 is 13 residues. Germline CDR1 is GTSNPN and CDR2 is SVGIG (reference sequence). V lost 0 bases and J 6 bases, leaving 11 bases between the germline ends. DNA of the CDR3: TGTGCCTGGAGTGTAAGGTGGAGGCCTGAAGCTTTCTTT. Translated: CAWSVRWRPEAFF.

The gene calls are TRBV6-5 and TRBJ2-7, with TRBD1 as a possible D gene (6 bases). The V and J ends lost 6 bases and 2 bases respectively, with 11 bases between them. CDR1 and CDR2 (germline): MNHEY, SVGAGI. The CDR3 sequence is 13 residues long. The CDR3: CASSDRSTYEQYF. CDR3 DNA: TGTGCCAGCAGCGACAGGAGTACCTACGAGCAGTACTTC.

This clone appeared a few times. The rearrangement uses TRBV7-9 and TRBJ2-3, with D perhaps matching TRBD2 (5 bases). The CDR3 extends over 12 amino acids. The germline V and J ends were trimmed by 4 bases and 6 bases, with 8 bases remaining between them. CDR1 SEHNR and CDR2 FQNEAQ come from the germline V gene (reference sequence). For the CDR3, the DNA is TGTGCCAGCAGCTCATTAGCGGATACGCAGTATTTT. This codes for CASSSLADTQYF.

Here the CDR3 reads CASRVGTTDTQYF. The CDR3 DNA reads TGTGCCAGCAGGGTGGGCACCACAGATACGCAGTATTTT. This rearrangement joins TRBV7-9 to TRBJ2-3, with D uncertain. CDR3 size: 13 residues. V gave up 6 bases and J gave up 2 bases, with 9 bases separating them. The germline V gene has CDR1 SEHNR and CDR2 FQNEAQ (reference sequence).

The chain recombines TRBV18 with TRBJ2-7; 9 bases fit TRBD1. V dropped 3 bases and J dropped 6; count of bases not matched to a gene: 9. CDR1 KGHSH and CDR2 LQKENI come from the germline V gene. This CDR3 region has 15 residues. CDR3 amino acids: CASSPGTGNLVEQYF. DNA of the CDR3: TGTGCCAGCTCACCTGGGACAGGGAATCTAGTCGAGCAGTACTTC.

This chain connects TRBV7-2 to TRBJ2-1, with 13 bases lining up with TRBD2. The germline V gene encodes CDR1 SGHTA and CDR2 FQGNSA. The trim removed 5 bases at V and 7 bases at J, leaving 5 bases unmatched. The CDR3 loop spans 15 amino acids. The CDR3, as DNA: TGTGCCAGCAGCCACAAGGGACTAGCGGGAAATGAGCAGTTCTTC. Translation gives CASSHKGLAGNEQFF.

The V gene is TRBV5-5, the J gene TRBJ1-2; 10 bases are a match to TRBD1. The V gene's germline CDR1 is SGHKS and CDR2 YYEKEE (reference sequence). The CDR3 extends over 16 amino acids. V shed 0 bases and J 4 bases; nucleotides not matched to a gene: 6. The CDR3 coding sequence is TGTGCCAGCAGCTTGGGGGGACAGGGGTTTGGCTATGGCTACACCTTC. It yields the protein CASSLGGQGFGYGYTF.

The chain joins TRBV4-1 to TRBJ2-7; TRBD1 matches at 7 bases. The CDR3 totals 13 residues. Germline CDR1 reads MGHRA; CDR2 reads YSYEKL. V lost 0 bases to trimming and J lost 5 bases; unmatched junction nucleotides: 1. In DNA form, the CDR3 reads TGCGCCAGCAGCCAAGACAGGGGGAACGAGCAGTACTTC. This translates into CASSQDRGNEQYF.

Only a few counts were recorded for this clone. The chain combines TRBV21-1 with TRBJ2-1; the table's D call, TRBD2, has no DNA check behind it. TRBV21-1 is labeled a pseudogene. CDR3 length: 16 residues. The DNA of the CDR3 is TGTGCCAGCAGCAAATACTCGGGAGTGGAATACAATGAGCAGTTCTTC. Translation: CASSKYSGVEYNEQFF.

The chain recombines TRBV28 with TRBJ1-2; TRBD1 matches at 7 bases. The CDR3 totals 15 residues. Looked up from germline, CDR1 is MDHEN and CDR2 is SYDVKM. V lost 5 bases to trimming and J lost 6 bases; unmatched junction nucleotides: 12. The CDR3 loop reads CASSPGTVNANGYTF. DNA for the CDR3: TGTGCCAGCAGTCCCGGGACAGTGAATGCGAATGGCTACACCTTC.

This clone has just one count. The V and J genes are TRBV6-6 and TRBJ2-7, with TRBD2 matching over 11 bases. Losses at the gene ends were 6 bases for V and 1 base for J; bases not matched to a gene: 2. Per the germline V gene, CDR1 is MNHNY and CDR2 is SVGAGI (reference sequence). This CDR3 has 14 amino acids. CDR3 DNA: TGTGCCAGCAGGATAGCGGGAGGGTCCTACGAGCAGTACTTC. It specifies CASRIAGGSYEQYF.

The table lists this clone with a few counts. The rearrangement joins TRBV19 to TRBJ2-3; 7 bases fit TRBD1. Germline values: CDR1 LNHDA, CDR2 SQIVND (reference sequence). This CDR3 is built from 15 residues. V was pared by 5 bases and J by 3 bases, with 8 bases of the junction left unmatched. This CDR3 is CASSGTGAMTDTQYF. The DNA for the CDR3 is TGTGCCAGTAGTGGAACAGGGGCCATGACAGATACGCAGTATTTT.

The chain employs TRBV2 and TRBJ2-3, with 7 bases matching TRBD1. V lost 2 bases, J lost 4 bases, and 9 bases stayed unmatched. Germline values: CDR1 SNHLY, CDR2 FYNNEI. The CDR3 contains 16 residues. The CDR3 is CASSEPGQRIPDTQYF. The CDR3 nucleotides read TGTGCCAGCAGTGAACCGGGACAGCGTATCCCAGATACGCAGTATTTT.

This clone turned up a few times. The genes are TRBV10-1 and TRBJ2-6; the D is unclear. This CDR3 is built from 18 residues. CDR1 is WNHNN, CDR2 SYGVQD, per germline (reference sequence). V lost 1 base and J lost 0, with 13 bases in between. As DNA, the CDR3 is TGCGCCAGCAGTGAGTACGGCAGGAAGAGCTCTGGGGCCAACGTCCTGACTTTC. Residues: CASSEYGRKSSGANVLTF.

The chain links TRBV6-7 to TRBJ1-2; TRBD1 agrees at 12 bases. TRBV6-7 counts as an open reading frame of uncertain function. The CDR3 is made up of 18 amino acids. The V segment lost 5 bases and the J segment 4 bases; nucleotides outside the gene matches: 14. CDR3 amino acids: CASSRDRGQGKNLYGYTF. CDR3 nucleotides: TGTGCCAGCAGTAGGGACAGGGGGCAGGGGAAAAATCTCTATGGCTACACCTTC.

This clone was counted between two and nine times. The CDR3 DNA follows: TGTGCCAGCAGTTACTCCGCAGGGGGACACGAGCAGTACTTC. It is translated as CASSYSAGGHEQYF. The chain is built from TRBV6-5 and TRBJ2-7; 7 nucleotides align to TRBD1. Per the germline V gene, CDR1 is MNHEY and CDR2 is SVGAGI. The CDR3 consists of 14 residues. V trimming: 0 bases; J trimming: 5 bases; junction bases outside the gene matches: 4.

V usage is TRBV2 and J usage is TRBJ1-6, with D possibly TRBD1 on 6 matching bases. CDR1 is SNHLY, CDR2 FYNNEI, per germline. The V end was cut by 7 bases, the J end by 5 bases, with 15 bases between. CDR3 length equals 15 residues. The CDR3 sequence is CASMWVGANNSPLHF. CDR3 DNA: TGTGCCAGCATGTGGGTGGGGGCAAATAATTCACCCCTCCACTTT.

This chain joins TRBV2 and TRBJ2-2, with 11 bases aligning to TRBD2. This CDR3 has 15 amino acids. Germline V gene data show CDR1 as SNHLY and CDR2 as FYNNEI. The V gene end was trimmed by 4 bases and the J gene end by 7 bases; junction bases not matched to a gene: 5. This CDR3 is CASSVLAGGSGELFF. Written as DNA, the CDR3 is TGTGCCAGCAGTGTCCTAGCGGGAGGAAGCGGGGAGCTGTTTTTT. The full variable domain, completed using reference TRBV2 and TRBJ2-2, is EPEVTQTPSHQVTQMGQEVILRCVPISNHLYFYWYRQILGQKVEFLVSFYNNEISEKSEIFDDQFSVERPDGSNFTLKIRSTKLEDSAMYFCASSVLAGGSGELFFGEGSRLTVL.

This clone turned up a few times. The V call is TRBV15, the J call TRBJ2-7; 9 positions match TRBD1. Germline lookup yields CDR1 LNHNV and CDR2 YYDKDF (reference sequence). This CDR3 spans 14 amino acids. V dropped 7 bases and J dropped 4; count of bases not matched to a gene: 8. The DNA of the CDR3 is TGTGCCACCACCTTCGACAGGGGGGCTTACGAGCAGTACTTC. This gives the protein CATTFDRGAYEQYF.

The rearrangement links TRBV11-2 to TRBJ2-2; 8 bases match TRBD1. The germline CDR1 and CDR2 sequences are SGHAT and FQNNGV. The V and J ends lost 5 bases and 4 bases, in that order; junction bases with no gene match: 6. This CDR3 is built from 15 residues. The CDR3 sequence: CASSPRQGSTGELFF. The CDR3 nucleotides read TGTGCCAGCAGCCCCAGACAGGGGAGCACCGGGGAGCTGTTTTTT.

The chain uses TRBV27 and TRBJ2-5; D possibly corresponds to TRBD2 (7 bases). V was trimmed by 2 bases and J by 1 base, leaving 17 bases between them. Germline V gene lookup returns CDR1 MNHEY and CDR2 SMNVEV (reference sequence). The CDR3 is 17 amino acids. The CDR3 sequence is CASSLTREGGIQETQYF. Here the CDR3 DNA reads TGTGCCAGCAGTTTAACAAGGGAGGGGGGGATCCAAGAGACCCAGTACTTC.

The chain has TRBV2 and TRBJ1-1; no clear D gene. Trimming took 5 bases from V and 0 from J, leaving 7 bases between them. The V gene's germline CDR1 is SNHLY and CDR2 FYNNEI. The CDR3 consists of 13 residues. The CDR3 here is CASSLSVNTEAFF. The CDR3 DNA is TGTGCCAGCAGTCTGAGTGTGAACACTGAAGCTTTCTTT. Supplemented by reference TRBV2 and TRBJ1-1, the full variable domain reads EPEVTQTPSHQVTQMGQEVILRCVPISNHLYFYWYRQILGQKVEFLVSFYNNEISEKSEIFDDQFSVERPDGSNFTLKIRSTKLEDSAMYFCASSLSVNTEAFFGQGTRLTVV.

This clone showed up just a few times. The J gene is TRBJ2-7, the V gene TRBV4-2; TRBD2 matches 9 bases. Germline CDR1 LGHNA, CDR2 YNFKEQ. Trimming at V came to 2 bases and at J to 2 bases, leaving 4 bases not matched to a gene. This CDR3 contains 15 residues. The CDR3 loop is CASSQKREEPYEQYF. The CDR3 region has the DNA TGTGCCAGCAGCCAAAAGCGGGAGGAACCCTACGAGCAGTACTTC.

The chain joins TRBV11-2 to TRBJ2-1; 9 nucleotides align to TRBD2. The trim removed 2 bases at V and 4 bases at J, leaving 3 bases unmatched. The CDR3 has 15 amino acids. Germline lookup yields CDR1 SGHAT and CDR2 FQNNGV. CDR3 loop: CASSLTREGYNEQFF. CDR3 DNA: TGTGCCAGCAGCTTAACGCGGGAGGGATACAATGAGCAGTTCTTC.

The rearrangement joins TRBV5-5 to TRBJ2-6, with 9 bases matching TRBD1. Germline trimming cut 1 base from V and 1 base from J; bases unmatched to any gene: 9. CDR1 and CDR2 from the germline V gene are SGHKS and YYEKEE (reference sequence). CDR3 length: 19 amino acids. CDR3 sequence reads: CASSLPEGDRVSGANVLTF. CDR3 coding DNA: TGTGCCAGCAGCTTGCCCGAGGGGGACAGGGTTTCTGGGGCCAACGTCCTGACTTTC.

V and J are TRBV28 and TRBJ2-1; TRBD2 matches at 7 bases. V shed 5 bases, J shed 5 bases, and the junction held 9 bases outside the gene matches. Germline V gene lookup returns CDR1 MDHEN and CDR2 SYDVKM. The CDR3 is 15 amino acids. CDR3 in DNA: TGTGCCAGCAGTCCCGCGGCGGGAGTGGACAATGAGCAGTTCTTC. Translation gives CASSPAAGVDNEQFF.

The CDR3 spells CASSDGTGGTDTQYF. The CDR3, as DNA: TGTGCCAGCAGTGACGGGACAGGGGGCACAGATACGCAGTATTTT. This rearrangement joins TRBV6-4 to TRBJ2-3, with TRBD1 matching over 10 bases. This CDR3 region has 15 residues. Germline assignment: CDR1 MRHNA and CDR2 SNTAGT. V shed 2 bases and J 1 base; nucleotides not matched to a gene: 0.